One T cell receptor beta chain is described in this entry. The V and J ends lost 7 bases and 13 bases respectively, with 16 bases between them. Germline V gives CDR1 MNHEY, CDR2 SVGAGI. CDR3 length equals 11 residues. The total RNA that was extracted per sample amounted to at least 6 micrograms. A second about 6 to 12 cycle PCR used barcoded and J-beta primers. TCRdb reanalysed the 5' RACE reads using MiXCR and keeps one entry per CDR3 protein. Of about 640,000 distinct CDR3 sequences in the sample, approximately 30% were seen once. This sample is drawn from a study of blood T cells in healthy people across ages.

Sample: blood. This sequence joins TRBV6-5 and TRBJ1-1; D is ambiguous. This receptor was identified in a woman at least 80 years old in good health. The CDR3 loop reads CASTTGLMLFF. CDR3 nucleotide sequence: TGTGCCAGCACCACGGGTCTTATGCTTTTCTTT.